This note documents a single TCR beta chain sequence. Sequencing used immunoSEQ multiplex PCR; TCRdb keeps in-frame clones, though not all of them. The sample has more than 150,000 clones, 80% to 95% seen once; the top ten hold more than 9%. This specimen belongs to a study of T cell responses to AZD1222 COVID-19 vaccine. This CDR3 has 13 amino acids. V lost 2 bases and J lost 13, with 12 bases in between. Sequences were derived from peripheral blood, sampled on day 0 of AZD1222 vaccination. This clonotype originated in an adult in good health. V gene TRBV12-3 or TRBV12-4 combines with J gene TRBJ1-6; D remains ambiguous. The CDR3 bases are TGTGCCAGCAGTTTAAGTGGAGCAGGTCCCCTCCACTTT. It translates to CASSLSGAGPLHF.